These T cell receptor beta chains were read from a single sample in a study of T cells after yellow fever vaccination. From the 5' RACE reads, TCRdb called clonotypes with MiXCR, one entry per CDR3 protein. Of 45,000 to 60,000 distinct CDR3 sequences detected, more than 6.5% appear once; the ten largest clones hold 20% to 30%. The sequenced sample was CD8+ T cells not binding an NS4B(214-222) dextramer, sorted from PBMCs, obtained 45 days after the first yellow fever vaccination. The receptors stem from a man between 18 and 29 years old who received the YFV17D yellow fever vaccine. Each CDR3 is given with its conserved first and last residue.

V gene: TRBV7-8
CDR3 length: 14
J gene: TRBJ1-6
CDR3 protein: CASSLGSEGSPLHF

V gene: TRBV20-1
CDR3 length: 14
J gene: TRBJ1-6
CDR3 protein: CSAWDTGGHSPLHF

V gene: TRBV27
CDR3 length: 19
J gene: TRBJ1-6
CDR3 protein: CASILLRSGAAAYNSPLHF

V gene: TRBV27
CDR3 length: 14
J gene: TRBJ1-6
CDR3 protein: CASSVYRGGWPLHF

V gene: TRBV5-5
CDR3 length: 15
J gene: TRBJ1-6
CDR3 protein: CASSFPGRGNSPLHF

V gene: TRBV11-2
CDR3 length: 15
J gene: TRBJ2-1
CDR3 protein: CASSFNRGGLNEQFF

V gene: TRBV6-1
CDR3 length: 15
J gene: TRBJ2-3
CDR3 protein: CASNPLLTGTQTQYF

V gene: TRBV7-9
CDR3 length: 14
J gene: TRBJ1-1
CDR3 protein: CASSSAGGATEAFF

V gene: TRBV29-1
CDR3 length: 14
J gene: TRBJ2-1
CDR3 protein: CSVGGRVMGNEQFF

V gene: TRBV19
CDR3 length: 16
J gene: TRBJ1-1
CDR3 protein: CASSTLPGQGGSEAFF

V gene: TRBV9
CDR3 length: 15
J gene: TRBJ1-2
CDR3 protein: CASSATGQGYYGYTF

V gene: TRBV7-2
CDR3 length: 11
J gene: TRBJ1-2
CDR3 protein: CASSSWGGATF

V gene: TRBV11-2
CDR3 length: 16
J gene: TRBJ2-3
CDR3 protein: CASSPTPGQTTDTQYF

V gene: TRBV5-1
CDR3 length: 15
J gene: TRBJ2-1
CDR3 protein: CASSQGTSGQDEQFF

V gene: TRBV20-1
CDR3 length: 14
J gene: TRBJ2-5
CDR3 protein: CSARDKTSGRFQYF

V gene: TRBV24-1
CDR3 length: 14
J gene: TRBJ2-1
CDR3 protein: CATRDRGLLNEQFF

V gene: TRBV6-1
CDR3 length: 15
J gene: TRBJ2-5
CDR3 protein: CASTYGGSRQETQYF

V gene: TRBV6-4
CDR3 length: 15
J gene: TRBJ2-2
CDR3 protein: CASSGRLRITGELFF

V gene: TRBV7-8
CDR3 length: 17
J gene: TRBJ2-1
CDR3 protein: CASSSGLAGETYNEQFF

V gene: TRBV7-2
CDR3 length: 13
J gene: TRBJ1-1
CDR3 protein: CASSTRSAGEAFF

V gene: TRBV5-1
CDR3 length: 14
J gene: TRBJ2-3
CDR3 protein: CASSLGDLPDTQYF

V gene: TRBV29-1
CDR3 length: 13
J gene: TRBJ2-1
CDR3 protein: CSVEGIGDPEQFF

V gene: TRBV27
CDR3 length: 12
J gene: TRBJ1-4
CDR3 protein: CASSPDRVSLFF

V gene: TRBV7-9
CDR3 length: 13
J gene: TRBJ2-7
CDR3 protein: CASSFTETYEQYF

V gene: TRBV2
CDR3 length: 16
J gene: TRBJ2-3
CDR3 protein: CASSDPGTGATDTQYF

V gene: TRBV2
CDR3 length: 10
J gene: TRBJ2-5
CDR3 protein: CASSGETQYF

V gene: TRBV20-1
CDR3 length: 14
J gene: TRBJ2-7
CDR3 protein: CSASGTPTSYEQYF

V gene: TRBV4-1
CDR3 length: 18
J gene: TRBJ2-6
CDR3 protein: CASSQGDRGLDGANVLTF

V gene: TRBV10-3
CDR3 length: 12
J gene: TRBJ1-2
CDR3 protein: CAISESGYGYTF

V gene: TRBV7-2
CDR3 length: 17
J gene: TRBJ2-5
CDR3 protein: CASSLVPRGTGAETQYF

V gene: TRBV5-6
CDR3 length: 12
J gene: TRBJ1-2
CDR3 protein: CASHQGVGGYTF

V gene: TRBV25-1
CDR3 length: 10
J gene: TRBJ2-5
CDR3 protein: CASSEETQYF

V gene: TRBV27
CDR3 length: 15
J gene: TRBJ2-5
CDR3 protein: CASSSLGQGQETQYF

V gene: TRBV7-2
CDR3 length: 16
J gene: TRBJ2-1
CDR3 protein: CASSLYLRRSYNEQFF

V gene: TRBV7-7
CDR3 length: 17
J gene: TRBJ2-5
CDR3 protein: CASSLDSGGALTETQYF

V gene: TRBV4-1
CDR3 length: 14
J gene: TRBJ1-2
CDR3 protein: CASSHAGTGGGYTF

V gene: TRBV27
CDR3 length: 14
J gene: TRBJ1-2
CDR3 protein: CASSPIGQAGGYTF

V gene: TRBV12-3/TRBV12-4
CDR3 length: 14
J gene: TRBJ2-7
CDR3 protein: CASSSGVSSYEQYF

V gene: TRBV20-1
CDR3 length: 12
J gene: TRBJ2-5
CDR3 protein: CSAGGGEETQYF

V gene: TRBV12-3/TRBV12-4
CDR3 length: 14
J gene: TRBJ2-1
CDR3 protein: CASSLRGRGYEQFF

V gene: TRBV12-3/TRBV12-4
CDR3 length: 13
J gene: TRBJ2-5
CDR3 protein: CASSPGTGETQYF

V gene: TRBV6-5
CDR3 length: 16
J gene: TRBJ2-7
CDR3 protein: CASSYQIDRGLDEQYF

V gene: TRBV15
CDR3 length: 13
J gene: TRBJ1-4
CDR3 protein: CAIGSSSDEKLFF

V gene: TRBV30
CDR3 length: 13
J gene: TRBJ1-1
CDR3 protein: CAWSKARGTEAFF

V gene: TRBV20-1
CDR3 length: 13
J gene: TRBJ1-5
CDR3 protein: CSAFRGGNQPQHF

V gene: TRBV20-1
CDR3 length: 12
J gene: TRBJ2-7
CDR3 protein: CSAPDRDLEQYF

V gene: TRBV20-1
CDR3 length: 17
J gene: TRBJ2-2
CDR3 protein: CSARGILAGGLTGELFF

V gene: TRBV5-4
CDR3 length: 16
J gene: TRBJ2-2
CDR3 protein: CASSLARGTNTGELFF

V gene: TRBV4-3
CDR3 length: 13
J gene: TRBJ1-2
CDR3 protein: CASSQAGGYGYTF

V gene: TRBV28
CDR3 length: 13
J gene: TRBJ2-1
CDR3 protein: CASRPPDRDEQFF

V gene: TRBV7-9
CDR3 length: 13
J gene: TRBJ2-7
CDR3 protein: CASSPRLAYEQYF

V gene: TRBV15
CDR3 length: 16
J gene: TRBJ1-1
CDR3 protein: CATSKDDRGDHTEAFF

V gene: TRBV7-6
CDR3 length: 17
J gene: TRBJ2-1
CDR3 protein: CASSRETGGATYNEQFF

V gene: TRBV4-1
CDR3 length: 16
J gene: TRBJ1-2
CDR3 protein: CASSYIRGGSQNGYTF

V gene: TRBV5-4
CDR3 length: 12
J gene: TRBJ1-1
CDR3 protein: CASSLAKTEAFF

V gene: TRBV5-1
CDR3 length: 18
J gene: TRBJ2-3
CDR3 protein: CASSLKGAWGSSTDTQYF

V gene: TRBV20-1
CDR3 length: 17
J gene: TRBJ2-3
CDR3 protein: CSARDEGDGPWADTQYF